These 2 T cell receptor beta chains were all obtained from the same sample, sequenced in a study of cytomegalovirus exposure and HLA in healthy donors. Primers for the PCR totalled 60 Vbeta and 13 Jbeta. The repertoire was sequenced with immunoSEQ multiplex PCR; TCRdb's copy has only in-frame clones and lacks some. This table has approximately 130,000 clones, more than 60% appearing once. Source material: PBMCs. The source is a woman aged 50 to 65 in good health and CMV-seropositive.

The gene calls are TRBV7-6 and TRBJ2-3, with TRBD2 matching over 8 bases. Germline assignment: CDR1 SGHVS and CDR2 FNYEAQ. V shed 5 bases and J 2 bases; nucleotides not matched to a gene: 9. The CDR3 totals 16 residues. As DNA, the CDR3 is TGTGCCAGCAGCCCGAGTGTAGCGGGGTTCACAGATACGCAGTATTTT. Protein product: CASSPSVAGFTDTQYF.

The CDR3 loop is CASSENRVGQEFF. CDR3 nucleotide sequence: TGTGCCAGCAGCGAGAATAGAGTCGGACAGGAGTTTTTT. V usage is TRBV6-5 and J usage is TRBJ1-4, with 7 bases that match TRBD1. CDR3 length equals 13 residues. Germline V gene lookup returns CDR1 MNHEY and CDR2 SVGAGI. Trimming removed 6 bases from V and 16 bases from J; junction bases left unmatched: 14.